Listed below are T cell receptor beta chains from one sample, sequenced in a study of radiation and T cells in renal cell carcinoma. The data were produced by immunoSEQ multiplex PCR, yet TCRdb's version contains in-frame clones alone and is incomplete. The repertoire has about 130,000 clones, 88% of them found once; the top ten carry more than 10%. The material sequenced was blood, taken from a patient whose treatment included radiotherapy and nephrectomy. Receptors were obtained from a woman aged 45 to 65 with renal cell carcinoma. Each CDR3 is given with its conserved first and last residue.

V	J	CDR3
TRBV7-2	TRBJ2-7	CASSLERTGDVEQYF
TRBV6-5	TRBJ1-5	CASSPLEAIQPQHF
TRBV9	TRBJ1-4	CASSGGTGGGEKLFF
TRBV5-8	TRBJ1-4	CAGQRGEKLFF
TRBV28	TRBJ2-7	CASSSTGTGSYEQYF
TRBV7-2	TRBJ1-5	CASSVGQAWSNQPQHF
TRBV18	TRBJ1-1	CASSLHRVNTEAFF
TRBV27	TRBJ2-7	CASSLGQYYEQYF
TRBV7-2	TRBJ1-5	CASSLAWTTDQPQHF
TRBV29-1	TRBJ1-1	CSVRQGGNTEAFF
TRBV6-1	TRBJ2-7	CASSEASPVVYEQYF
TRBV7-2	TRBJ1-2	CASSPYRGNYGYTF
TRBV6-1	TRBJ1-1	CASSEARGPEAFF
TRBV10-3	TRBJ1-1	CAISGDTEAFF
TRBV5-1	TRBJ2-5	CASSLVGTSWETQYF
TRBV5-1	TRBJ2-1	CASSLGASGTYNEQFF
TRBV5-8	TRBJ2-5	CASRLGDSGSPRETQYF
TRBV6-1	TRBJ1-5	CASNPGTGSNQPQHF
TRBV5-1	TRBJ2-2	CASSLDLAGELFF
TRBV5-6	TRBJ1-2	CASSPRGRRLNYGYTF
TRBV30	TRBJ1-2	CAWSRDSYGYTF
TRBV6-1	TRBJ1-5	CASSTLTNQPQHF
TRBV19	TRBJ2-7	CASTTGGDEQYF
TRBV2	TRBJ1-4	CASRIQGARTEKLFF
TRBV5-4	TRBJ1-2	CASSSTGTSYGYTF
TRBV13	TRBJ2-7	CASSLMGAVKEQYF
TRBV12-5	TRBJ2-7	CASEVGLAGEQYF
TRBV11-3	TRBJ2-7	CASSSPTGDEQYF
TRBV7-3	TRBJ2-3	CASSFGGPPGDTQYF
TRBV2	TRBJ1-1	CASIQGTARTEAFF
TRBV5-1	TRBJ1-1	CASSLGENTEAFF
TRBV15	TRBJ2-3	CATSRQAASVTDTQYF
TRBV6-6	TRBJ2-5	CASTSEGSVETQYF
TRBV6-1	TRBJ2-7	CASSELWEYEQYF
TRBV18	TRBJ1-1	CASSPVLQGGNTEAFF
TRBV5-5	TRBJ2-1	CASSFRGGFSTSNEQFF
TRBV6-1	TRBJ1-1	CASRDGSNTEAFF
TRBV10-1	TRBJ2-7	CASREGLFYEQYF
TRBV5-6	TRBJ2-3	CASSWGTDTQYF
TRBV5-6	TRBJ1-5	CASSLGGRGNQPQHF